The rows below give T cell receptor beta chains drawn from one sample of a study of Tregs in tolerant kidney transplant recipients. TCRdb's table, derived via immunoSEQ multiplex PCR, lists solely in-frame clones and lacks some. There are 60,000 to 70,000 clones in the sample; just under 95% occur only once, and about 10% lies in the top ten. This specimen was CD8+ T cells from blood, taken before the transplant. The receptors were sampled from a human donor who received a combined kidney and bone marrow transplant. The CDR3 runs from the conserved cysteine through the conserved F or W. A D gene is named only where the DNA matches it firmly. Some rows have no size entry. The others give once, few or many, or a class for an expanded clone.

J gene: TRBJ1-3
D gene: TRBD1
CDR3 length: 17
clone size: NA
V gene: TRBV4-1
CDR3 protein: CASSQEGDRGGGNTIYF
CDR3 DNA: TGCGCCAGCAGCCAAGAAGGGGACAGGGGGGGTGGAAACACCATATATTTT

J gene: TRBJ2-3
D gene: TRBD2
CDR3 length: 16
clone size: NA
V gene: TRBV4-1
CDR3 protein: CASSHPGTSGRDTQYF
CDR3 DNA: TGCGCCAGCAGCCATCCCGGGACTAGCGGACGAGATACGCAGTATTTT

J gene: TRBJ1-2
D gene: TRBD1
CDR3 length: 15
clone size: NA
V gene: TRBV4-2
CDR3 protein: CASSPRGTGGDGYTF
CDR3 DNA: TGTGCCAGCAGCCCGAGAGGGACAGGGGGCGACGGCTACACCTTC

J gene: TRBJ1-3
D gene: NA
CDR3 length: 16
clone size: NA
V gene: TRBV19
CDR3 protein: CASSILPPSSGNTIYF
CDR3 DNA: TGTGCCAGTAGTATTCTTCCCCCCAGCTCTGGAAACACCATATATTTT

J gene: TRBJ1-2
D gene: NA
CDR3 length: 15
clone size: few
V gene: TRBV21-1
CDR3 protein: CASWGQRTSGYGYTF
CDR3 DNA: TGTGCCTCCTGGGGACAGAGAACCTCCGGCTATGGCTACACCTTC

J gene: TRBJ2-7
D gene: TRBD1
CDR3 length: 13
clone size: NA
V gene: TRBV7-9
CDR3 protein: CASSPDRGYEQYF
CDR3 DNA: TGTGCCAGCAGCCCTGACAGGGGCTACGAGCAGTACTTC

J gene: TRBJ1-2
D gene: NA
CDR3 length: 11
clone size: NA
V gene: TRBV19
CDR3 protein: CASRQGLGYTF
CDR3 DNA: TGTGCCAGTAGACAGGGTTTAGGCTACACCTTC

J gene: TRBJ2-1
D gene: TRBD1
CDR3 length: 13
clone size: once
V gene: TRBV6-6
CDR3 protein: CASSLGQGVEQFF
CDR3 DNA: TGTGCCAGCAGTTTAGGACAGGGTGTTGAGCAGTTCTTC

J gene: TRBJ1-6
D gene: NA
CDR3 length: 12
clone size: NA
V gene: TRBV5-4
CDR3 protein: CASSLRNSPLHF
CDR3 DNA: TGTGCCAGCAGCCTCAGGAATTCACCCCTCCACTTT

J gene: TRBJ2-7
D gene: NA
CDR3 length: 12
clone size: few
V gene: TRBV11-3
CDR3 protein: CASSSTVNEQYF
CDR3 DNA: TGTGCCAGCAGCTCGACAGTAAACGAGCAGTACTTC

J gene: TRBJ1-2
D gene: NA
CDR3 length: 15
clone size: NA
V gene: TRBV27
CDR3 protein: CASSLSDSIYYGYTF
CDR3 DNA: TGTGCCAGCAGTTTATCGGACAGCATTTACTATGGCTACACCTTC

J gene: TRBJ2-7
D gene: TRBD1
CDR3 length: 16
clone size: NA
V gene: TRBV6-5
CDR3 protein: CASSYSIGQVHYEQYF
CDR3 DNA: TGTGCCAGCAGTTACTCAATTGGACAGGTGCACTACGAGCAGTACTTC

J gene: TRBJ1-2
D gene: TRBD1
CDR3 length: 15
clone size: NA
V gene: TRBV9
CDR3 protein: CASSERDSLYYGYTF
CDR3 DNA: TGTGCCAGCAGCGAACGGGACAGTCTCTACTATGGCTACACCTTC

J gene: TRBJ2-5
D gene: TRBD2
CDR3 length: 15
clone size: NA
V gene: TRBV4-3
CDR3 protein: CASSLFWAGGETQYF
CDR3 DNA: TGCGCCAGCAGCCTCTTCTGGGCGGGAGGAGAGACCCAGTACTTC

J gene: TRBJ1-2
D gene: TRBD1
CDR3 length: 15
clone size: NA
V gene: TRBV4-3
CDR3 protein: CASTPSNGQGYGYTF
CDR3 DNA: TGCGCCAGCACCCCCTCAAACGGACAGGGGTATGGCTACACCTTC

J gene: TRBJ1-5
D gene: TRBD1
CDR3 length: 16
clone size: once
V gene: TRBV4-3
CDR3 protein: CASRRDRGDANQPQHF
CDR3 DNA: TGCGCCAGCAGAAGGGACAGGGGCGATGCCAATCAGCCCCAGCATTTT

J gene: TRBJ2-1
D gene: NA
CDR3 length: 12
clone size: NA
V gene: TRBV5-6
CDR3 protein: CASSFLADEQFF
CDR3 DNA: TGTGCCAGCAGCTTCTTAGCCGATGAGCAGTTCTTC